This T cell receptor (beta chain) was sequenced in a study of blood T cell repertoires in COVID-19. V lost 5 bases to trimming and J lost 5 bases, with 18 bases between them. Per the germline V gene, CDR1 is LNHDA and CDR2 is SQIVND (reference sequence). This CDR3 is built from 15 residues. Per the authors' pipeline: Reference gene primers were amplified, and this amplification served to estimate nucleated cell counts. Profiling relied on immunoSEQ multiplex PCR, and the TCRdb table lists in-frame clones only, not all of them. That table supplies the V and J calls and clone size; D and trimming were determined from the DNA. The sample consists of some 170,000 clones, approximately 88% of them appearing once.

The sequencing input was peripheral blood. This chain uses TRBV19 with TRBJ1-1, with no clear D. The source is a woman older than 75 with active or convalescent COVID-19. CDR3 coding DNA: TGTGCCAGTAGTGGACCGGGCCCCGAGCGGACTGAAGCTTTCTTT. It specifies CASSGPGPERTEAFF.